The 12 T cell receptor beta chains in this list originate from one sample, sequenced in a study of technical replicates of blood from a handful of donors. Only in-frame clones appear in the TCRdb table, and some are missing; sequencing was by immunoSEQ multiplex PCR. Of around 60,000 clones in the sample, less than 90% are singletons; the top ten hold about 4.8%. The sequenced sample was PBMCs. These receptors all stem from a human donor in good health. Some clones in this sample may be carry-over from other donors' samples.

V and J are TRBV5-1 and TRBJ1-6; D gene uncertain. Germline CDR1 reads SGHRS; CDR2 reads YFSETQ. This CDR3 spans 15 amino acids. The V end was cut by 0 bases, the J end by 12 bases, with 16 bases between. The CDR3 DNA reads as TGCGCCAGCAGCTTGGCCGCTGAGCCAGGTGTACCCCTCCACTTT. Residues: CASSLAAEPGVPLHF.

The V call is TRBV30, the J call TRBJ2-7, with TRBD2 matching 8 bases. J gave up 4 bases and V 8 bases, and 13 bases lay outside the gene matches. Germline V CDR1 and CDR2: GTSNPN, SVGIG (reference sequence). This CDR3 is built from 14 residues. The CDR3 DNA reads TGTGCCCTCCTGGGACGGGAGGGAGGGTACGAGCAGTACTTC. Translating it yields CALLGREGGYEQYF.

V is TRBV7-9 and J is TRBJ2-1; D gene unclear. V lost 0 bases and J lost 1, with 10 bases in between. The germline V gene has CDR1 SEHNR and CDR2 FQNEAQ (reference sequence). This CDR3 spans 16 amino acids. The CDR3 loop reads CASSLAAGSSYNEQFF. The DNA for the CDR3 is TGTGCCAGCAGCTTAGCCGCAGGTTCTTCCTACAATGAGCAGTTCTTC.

This chain joins TRBV7-7 and TRBJ2-1, with a weak D call TRBD1 (5 bases). Germline V gene data show CDR1 as SSHAT and CDR2 as FNYEAQ (reference sequence). V was clipped by 1 base and J by 7 bases, with 14 bases between them. The CDR3 sequence is 15 residues long. CDR3: CASSLDQGGLNEQFF. The CDR3 DNA reads as TGTGCCAGCAGCTTAGATCAGGGCGGCTTGAATGAGCAGTTCTTC.

This chain connects TRBV2 to TRBJ1-4, with D tentatively TRBD1 (6 bases). With 3 bases removed from V and 0 bases from J, the gap between germline ends came to 11 bases. Germline-derived CDR1 and CDR2 are SNHLY and FYNNEI. The CDR3 loop spans 16 amino acids. The CDR3 DNA reads as TGTGCCAGCAGTGAGACAGGAACAACAACTAATGAAAAACTGTTTTTT. Amino acids: CASSETGTTTNEKLFF.

J is TRBJ1-4 and V is TRBV7-2, with D unclear. Germline-derived CDR1 and CDR2 are SGHTA and FQGNSA. Between the trimmed V and J ends, which lost 1 base and 10 bases, there was a span of 16 bases. CDR3 length equals 15 residues. CDR3 sequence: CASSLVGGVPGKLFF. The CDR3, as DNA: TGTGCCAGCAGCTTAGTCGGCGGGGTCCCCGGAAAACTGTTTTTT.

The chain uses TRBV19 and TRBJ2-5, with TRBD2 matching 14 bases. From germline, CDR1 is LNHDA and CDR2 SQIVND (reference sequence). The CDR3 runs 16 residues. V shed 3 bases and J 4 bases; nucleotides not matched to a gene: 4. The CDR3: CASSMGTSGGVETQYF. CDR3 nucleotide sequence: TGTGCCAGTAGTATGGGGACTAGCGGGGGCGTAGAGACCCAGTACTTC. Full variable domain (missing parts from reference TRBV19 and TRBJ2-5): DGGITQSPKYLFRKEGQNVTLSCEQNLNHDAMYWYRQDPGQGLRLIYYSQIVNDFQKGDIAEGYSVSREKKESFPLTVTSAQKNPTAFYLCASSMGTSGGVETQYFGPGTRLLVL.

This sequence joins TRBV5-5 and TRBJ1-1; D might be TRBD1 (6 bases). The length of the CDR3 is 15 residues. The V gene lost 2 bases and the J gene lost 0 bases, with 11 bases spanning the gap. Germline V CDR1 and CDR2: SGHKS, YYEKEE (reference sequence). The CDR3 sequence: CASSFIQGMNTEAFF. CDR3 bases: TGTGCCAGCAGCTTCATTCAGGGGATGAACACTGAAGCTTTCTTT.

This chain links TRBV5-1 with TRBJ2-2, with 12 bases that match TRBD2. CDR1 is SGHRS, CDR2 YFSETQ, per germline. This CDR3 contains 16 residues. Unmatched junction bases numbered 2, after V lost 4 bases and J lost 1 base. The CDR3 bases are TGCGCCAGCAGCACTAGCGGGAGGATGAACACCGGGGAGCTGTTTTTT. Its translation is CASSTSGRMNTGELFF.

V usage is TRBV7-2 and J usage is TRBJ1-6; D not resolved. Germline V gene sequence: CDR1 SGHTA, CDR2 FQGNSA. V was trimmed by 1 base and J by 8 bases, leaving 6 bases between them. The CDR3 contains 13 residues. CDR3 region: CASSLGADSPLHF. CDR3 DNA: TGTGCCAGCAGCTTAGGGGCAGATTCACCCCTCCACTTT.

The chain links TRBV7-7 to TRBJ2-2; 16 bases align to TRBD2. Germline V lookup: CDR1 SSHAT, CDR2 FNYEAQ (reference sequence). CDR3 length: 18 residues. The trim removed 6 bases at V and 1 base at J, leaving 5 bases unmatched. The chain's CDR3 is CASRKGLAGGMNTGELFF. In DNA form, the CDR3 reads TGTGCCAGCAGGAAGGGACTAGCGGGAGGGATGAACACCGGGGAGCTGTTTTTT. The full variable domain, its missing parts supplied by reference TRBV7-7 and TRBJ2-2, is GAGVSQSPRYKVTKRGQDVTLRCDPISSHATLYWYQQALGQGPEFLTYFNYEAQPDKSGLPSDRFSAERPEGSISTLTIQRTEQRDSAMYRCASRKGLAGGMNTGELFFGEGSRLTVL.

V and J are TRBV29-1 and TRBJ2-7; 7 nucleotides agree with TRBD1. Germline CDR1 reads SQVTM; CDR2 reads ANQGSEA. The CDR3 has 14 residues. Trimming took 7 bases from V and 0 from J; bases not matched to a gene: 9. This chain's CDR3 is CSALTRDSSYEQYF. The DNA for the CDR3 is TGCAGCGCCCTGACACGGGACAGCTCCTACGAGCAGTACTTC.